These 30 T cell receptor beta chains share one sample of origin, sequenced in a study of Graves' ophthalmopathy and Graves' hyperthyroidism. Amplification from RNA transcripts yielded the TCR beta CDR3 regions. Second-round multiplex PCR followed a first-round RT-PCR using HTBI primers. MiXCR, run by TCRdb on the multiplex PCR reads, gives a single entry per CDR3 protein. The data hold around 470,000 distinct CDR3 sequences, with about an eighth observed a single time. Sequencing was carried out using blood. These receptors all stem from a woman aged 30 to 39 with Graves' ophthalmopathy.

This clonotype was detected many times. The chain links TRBV20-1 to TRBJ1-6; weak D call: TRBD1 (5 bases). The ends were cut back, 6 bases at V and 7 bases at J, with 16 bases in the middle. Germline-derived CDR1 and CDR2 are DFQATT and SNEGSKA (reference sequence). The CDR3 is 14 residues long. CDR3 DNA: TGCAGTGCCGAGACCGGCAGGGCCAATTCACCCCTCCACTTT. Its protein product is CSAETGRANSPLHF.

This clonotype showed up many times. One end of the junction varies from germline; a read error may be responsible. This chain uses TRBV6-2 or TRBV6-3 with TRBJ2-5; 8 nucleotides align to TRBD1. Germline CDR1 is MNHEY and CDR2 is SVGEGT. The CDR3 has 18 residues. The CDR3 DNA sequence: TGTGCCAGCAGTGCTCGAGAAGTCGGGACAGGCAAACAAGAGGCCCAGTACTTC. Translating gives CASSAREVGTGKQEAQYF.

As regards this clonotype: A much larger clone differs from this one at a single base, so this may be a read error. The chain employs TRBV6-1 and TRBJ2-7; a possible D gene is TRBD1 (6 bases). This CDR3 comprises 14 residues. CDR1 is MNHNS, CDR2 SASEGT, per germline. V dropped 6 bases and J dropped 4 bases, with 16 bases sitting between them. DNA for the CDR3: TGTGCCAGCAGGCCCGGGACATGGGGATACGAGCAGTACTTC. This translates into CASRPGTWGYEQYF.

This clonotype was counted at least ten times. The chain combines TRBV20-1 with TRBJ1-6; perhaps TRBD1 as D (5 bases). In germline, CDR1 is DFQATT, CDR2 SNEGSKA (reference sequence). V was pared by 6 bases and J by 6 bases, with 12 bases between. There are 13 residues in the CDR3. The CDR3: CSARGGSNSPLHF. In DNA form, the CDR3 reads TGCAGTGCCCGTGGGGGAAGTAATTCACCCCTCCACTTT.

This clonotype was detected many times. The chain carries TRBV12-3 or TRBV12-4 and TRBJ2-1; the match to TRBD2 covers 14 bases. The CDR3 covers 18 residues. V was pared by 4 bases and J by 2 bases, with 7 bases of the junction left unmatched. The CDR3 loop reads CASSSSSTSGGAYNEQFF. The CDR3 coding sequence is TGTGCCAGCAGTTCAAGCTCGACTAGCGGGGGGGCCTACAATGAGCAGTTCTTC.

This clonotype has a count of ten or more. The gene calls are TRBV7-2 and TRBJ2-7; D unresolved. The V gene lost 0 bases and the J gene lost 2 bases, with 8 bases spanning the gap. Per the germline V gene, CDR1 is SGHTA and CDR2 is FQGNSA. This CDR3 has 14 amino acids. The CDR3 coding sequence is TGTGCCAGCAGCTTAGCTGCCTTTACCTACGAGCAGTACTTC. Protein product: CASSLAAFTYEQYF.

This clonotype has more than one count but fewer than ten. V usage is TRBV5-6 and J usage is TRBJ2-5, with no clear D. Germline assignment: CDR1 SGHDT and CDR2 YYEEEE. Trimming pared 0 bases from V and 3 bases from J, leaving 9 bases between. The CDR3 contains 14 residues. This chain's CDR3 is CASSLEGRKETQYF. CDR3 nucleotides: TGTGCCAGCAGCTTGGAAGGACGGAAAGAGACCCAGTACTTC.

This clonotype was counted many times. The chain employs TRBV11-2 and TRBJ2-2; 11 bases match TRBD2. This CDR3 is 16 amino acids long. The germline CDR1 and CDR2 sequences are SGHAT and FQNNGV. Trimming removed 4 bases from V and 5 bases from J; junction bases left unmatched: 6. Here the CDR3 DNA reads TGTGCCAGCAGCTGGGTAGCGGGGGGGCCGACCGGGGAGCTGTTTTTT. Protein product: CASSWVAGGPTGELFF.

The J gene is TRBJ1-1, the V gene TRBV6-1; 7 bases align to TRBD1. The V and J ends lost 0 bases and 6 bases, in that order; junction bases with no gene match: 13. Germline V gene data show CDR1 as MNHNS and CDR2 as SASEGT. The CDR3 sequence is 17 residues long. The CDR3 loop reads CASSEAPSRGPFAEAFF. The CDR3, as DNA: TGTGCCAGCAGTGAAGCGCCGTCGAGGGGGCCGTTCGCTGAAGCTTTCTTT.

This clonotype was picked up many times. This chain uses TRBV10-3 with TRBJ1-2, with 9 bases matching TRBD1. Germline V gene lookup returns CDR1 ENHRY and CDR2 SYGVKD. The J segment lost 4 bases and the V segment lost 6 bases, leaving 9 bases of the junction unmatched. The CDR3 has 15 residues. The CDR3: CAISRSGQGIYGYTF. The CDR3 bases are TGTGCCATCAGCCGATCGGGACAGGGCATCTATGGCTACACCTTC.

The chain carries TRBV28 and TRBJ2-7; D remains ambiguous. The germline V gene encodes CDR1 MDHEN and CDR2 SYDVKM. The CDR3 is 15 residues long. V lost 2 bases and J 2 bases, leaving 13 bases between the germline ends. The CDR3 spells CASSLLPSRAYEQYF. The CDR3 nucleotides read TGTGCCAGCAGTTTACTCCCCTCTAGGGCCTACGAGCAGTACTTC.

The chain is built from TRBV6-1 and TRBJ1-5; a possible D gene is TRBD1 (5 bases). V was shortened by 2 bases and J by 3 bases, with 14 bases between the two germline ends. The CDR3 has 16 residues. CDR1 and CDR2 from the germline V gene are MNHNS and SASEGT. The CDR3 region has the DNA TGTGCCAGCAGTGAATTCTCGGGGACCCCCAATCAGCCCCAGCATTTT. It yields the protein CASSEFSGTPNQPQHF.

This chain links TRBV6-1 with TRBJ2-7; D is uncertain. This CDR3 has 14 amino acids. Germline V lookup: CDR1 MNHNS, CDR2 SASEGT. The germline V and J ends were trimmed by 6 bases and 3 bases, with 15 bases remaining between them. In DNA form, the CDR3 reads TGTGCCAGCAGACTGCTGCCGGAGAACTACGAGCAGTACTTC. This sequence encodes CASRLLPENYEQYF.

This clonotype was detected many times. The genes are TRBV6-5 and TRBJ1-1; 9 bases align to TRBD1. This CDR3 is built from 14 residues. V was clipped by 4 bases and J by 6 bases; unmatched bases: 6. Germline assignment: CDR1 MNHEY and CDR2 SVGAGI. The DNA of the CDR3 is TGTGCCAGCAGTTTGGACAGGGGAAGCGCTGAAGCTTTCTTT. It encodes CASSLDRGSAEAFF.

The V and J genes are TRBV12-3 or TRBV12-4 and TRBJ2-7, with D possibly being TRBD1 or TRBD2 (5 bases each). V lost 2 bases and J lost 6, with 11 bases in between. The CDR3 covers 13 residues. In DNA, the CDR3 is TGTGCCAGCAGTTTATCGGGGCTTGGCGAGCAGTACTTC. As protein: CASSLSGLGEQYF.

This clonotype showed up many times. The chain has TRBV12-3 or TRBV12-4 and TRBJ2-7; TRBD1 matches at 8 bases. The CDR3 is 14 residues long. Trimming cost V 0 bases and J 4 bases; bases outside gene matches: 2. The CDR3 loop reads CASSLADRVYEQYF. The CDR3 coding sequence is TGTGCCAGCAGTTTAGCGGACAGGGTTTACGAGCAGTACTTC.

There are many counts of this clonotype. The chain is built from TRBV28 and TRBJ2-5, with D hard to call. Germline V gene data show CDR1 as MDHEN and CDR2 as SYDVKM. The length of the CDR3 is 14 residues. V was shortened by 7 bases and J by 0 bases, with 12 bases between the two germline ends. The CDR3 DNA is TGTGCCAGCAACAGCTTAATGTACCAAGAGACCCAGTACTTC. It codes for CASNSLMYQETQYF.

This clonotype was seen more than once but under ten times. V and J are TRBV30 and TRBJ2-4, with a tentative D call TRBD1 (6 bases). This CDR3 region has 13 residues. The ends were cut back, 1 base at V and 5 bases at J, with 9 bases in the middle. CDR1 is GTSNPN, CDR2 SVGIG, per germline (reference sequence). CDR3 amino acids: CAWSAGQENIQYF. Written as DNA, the CDR3 is TGTGCCTGGAGTGCGGGACAAGAAAACATTCAGTACTTC.

Ten or more counts support this clonotype. This sequence joins TRBV28 and TRBJ2-5, with TRBD1 as a possible D gene (5 bases). The length of the CDR3 is 13 residues. Germline CDR1 is MDHEN and CDR2 is SYDVKM. The V end was cut by 7 bases, the J end by 2 bases, with 11 bases between. The CDR3 sequence: CASNPGSQETQYF. As DNA, the CDR3 is TGTGCCAGCAACCCAGGGTCGCAAGAGACCCAGTACTTC.

The rearrangement uses TRBV18 and TRBJ2-7, with 7 nucleotides matching TRBD2. Germline values: CDR1 KGHSH, CDR2 LQKENI. This CDR3 is built from 16 residues. V lost 1 base, J lost 0 bases, and 6 bases stayed unmatched. CDR3 nucleotides: TGTGCCAGCTCACCACGTGGGCGGGAGCACTCCTACGAGCAGTACTTC. Translating it yields CASSPRGREHSYEQYF.

This clonotype was counted many times. This CDR3 is CASTFGGVHQPQHF. CDR3 DNA: TGTGCCAGTACATTTGGCGGGGTCCATCAGCCCCAGCATTTT. This sequence joins TRBV19 and TRBJ1-5; D is uncertain. This CDR3 has 14 residues. V was clipped by 7 bases and J by 5 bases, with 15 bases between them. Germline V gene data show CDR1 as LNHDA and CDR2 as SQIVND (reference sequence).

The J gene is TRBJ2-2, the V gene TRBV7-2; 7 nucleotides match TRBD2. The CDR3 totals 15 residues. The V and J ends lost 4 bases and 1 base, in that order; junction bases with no gene match: 3. Germline values: CDR1 SGHTA, CDR2 FQGNSA. CDR3 bases: TGTGCCAGCAGCTCAGCGGGACGGAACACCGGGGAGCTGTTTTTT. Its protein product is CASSSAGRNTGELFF.

This clonotype was seen ten or more times. This chain joins TRBV12-3 or TRBV12-4 and TRBJ2-7, with 10 bases matching TRBD2. J gave up 5 bases and V 2 bases, and 3 bases lay outside the gene matches. The CDR3 is 14 residues long. The CDR3 spells CASSLSGGGDEQYF. The CDR3 DNA reads TGTGCCAGCAGTTTAAGCGGGGGGGGCGACGAGCAGTACTTC.

This clonotype was observed many times. This rearrangement joins TRBV6-5 to TRBJ1-2; no reliable D call. Germline assignment: CDR1 MNHEY and CDR2 SVGAGI. This CDR3 comprises 13 residues. Trimming took 4 bases from V and 1 from J, leaving 7 bases between them. CDR3 DNA sequence: TGTGCCAGCAGTTCAAATGTTAACTATGGCTACACCTTC. Translation: CASSSNVNYGYTF.

This clonotype was counted a few times. The genes are TRBV28 and TRBJ1-3, with TRBD1 as a possible D gene (5 bases). CDR1 and CDR2 from the germline V gene are MDHEN and SYDVKM. The CDR3 runs 13 residues. Trimming stripped 7 bases from V and 5 bases from J, with 12 bases between. The CDR3 loop reads CASNGAGRNTIYF. The CDR3 region has the DNA TGTGCCAGCAACGGGGCAGGGAGAAACACCATATATTTT.

As to this clonotype: A much larger clone lies one base from this, so it may be a read error. The rearrangement links TRBV12-3 or TRBV12-4 to TRBJ1-1, with D maybe TRBD1 (5 bases). The CDR3 covers 13 residues. The CDR3 region is CASSRQLHIEACF. CDR3 sequence (DNA): TGTGCCAGCAGTAGACAGCTTCACATTGAAGCTTGCTTT.

This clonotype was counted at least ten times. DNA of the CDR3: TGTGCCAGCAGTCCAGGTCGTTGGCCCGATAACGAGCAGTACTTC. Translated: CASSPGRWPDNEQYF. The chain links TRBV27 to TRBJ2-7; no clear D. Trimming stripped 5 bases from V and 5 bases from J, with 19 bases between. Germline V gene sequence: CDR1 MNHEY, CDR2 SMNVEV (reference sequence). The CDR3 spans 15 residues.

In its sample, this clonotype was seen many times. The chain joins TRBV6-5 to TRBJ2-5, with TRBD2 matching over 7 bases. Germline V gives CDR1 MNHEY, CDR2 SVGAGI. CDR3 size: 16 residues. V gave up 2 bases and J gave up 1 base; unmatched junction bases: 7. The CDR3 sequence: CASSYPSGIIQETQYF. CDR3 in DNA: TGTGCCAGCAGTTACCCCAGCGGGATAATCCAAGAGACCCAGTACTTC.

This chain connects TRBV3-1 to TRBJ2-5, with D perhaps assigned TRBD1 or TRBD2 (6 bases each). V shed 0 bases and J shed 2 bases, with 16 bases lying between them. CDR1 LGHDT and CDR2 YNNKEL come from the germline V gene (reference sequence). The CDR3 has 17 residues. For the CDR3, the DNA is TGTGCCAGCAGCCAAGATGGGGGGCCCCCGGAGCAAGAGACCCAGTACTTC. It codes for CASSQDGGPPEQETQYF.

This clonotype was observed many times. The genes are TRBV28 and TRBJ2-7; TRBD1 matches 8 bases. The CDR3 length is 15 residues. The V segment lost 6 bases and the J segment 3 bases; nucleotides outside the gene matches: 10. Per germline, CDR1 MDHEN and CDR2 SYDVKM. CDR3 in DNA: TGTGCCAGCAGACCTGGGACAGGTTCACTCTACGAGCAGTACTTC. The encoded protein is CASRPGTGSLYEQYF. The full variable domain, in which reference TRBV28 and TRBJ2-7 provide the parts outside the CDR3, is DVKVTQSSRYLVKRTGEKVFLECVQDMDHENMFWYRQDPGLGLRLIYFSYDVKMKEKGDIPEGYSVSREKKERFSLILESASTNQTSMYLCASRPGTGSLYEQYFGPGTRLTVT.